These T cell receptor beta chains were read from a single sample in a study of control samples from healthy donors and cancer patients. Generated by immunoSEQ multiplex PCR, the TCRdb table keeps only in-frame clones and is missing some. Counted here are over 90,000 clones, 92% occurring once; the ten biggest clones make up 2% to 2.5%. Sequencing input: blood. Every receptor here comes from a woman between 18 and 29 years old in good health. Each CDR3 is given with its conserved first and last residue. A D gene is named only where the DNA matches it firmly. The size entry is marked missing in some rows and otherwise reads once, few, many or a size class.

>TRBV5-6|TRBJ2-3|NA|NA
TGTGCCAGCAGCTTGAGGCAGCTCACAGATACGCAGTATTTT
CASSLRQLTDTQYF
>TRBV7-3|TRBJ1-4|NA|NA
TGTGCCAGCAGCTTACACCAAAATGAAAAACTGTTTTTT
CASSLHQNEKLFF
>TRBV7-8|TRBJ2-7|NA|NA
TGTGCCAGCAGCTTTATCAGCTACGAGCAGTACTTC
CASSFISYEQYF
>TRBV10-3|TRBJ1-1|NA|once
TGTGCCATCAGGGATACCGGGCCTTGGGACACTGAAGCTTTCTTT
CAIRDTGPWDTEAFF
>TRBV3-1/TRBV3-2|TRBJ2-5|NA|NA
TGTGCCAGCAGCCAAGAATTGGCTACCCAAGAGACCCAGTACTTC
CASSQELATQETQYF
>TRBV3-1/TRBV3-2|TRBJ2-1|TRBD2|NA
TGTGCCAGCAGCCGGGGGGGTCATGAGCAGTTCTTC
CASSRGGHEQFF
>TRBV25-1|TRBJ2-7|NA|NA
TGTGCCAGCAGTGCCGGGAGCTCCTACGAGCAGTACTTC
CASSAGSSYEQYF
>TRBV7-2|TRBJ2-7|TRBD2|NA
TGTGCCAGCAGCTTAGTGACTAGCGGGGCCTACGAGCAGTACTTC
CASSLVTSGAYEQYF
>TRBV7-2|TRBJ1-3|NA|NA
TGTGCCAGCAGCTTAGTGGGGGACCCCTCTGGAAACACCATATATTTT
CASSLVGDPSGNTIYF
>TRBV12-3/TRBV12-4|TRBJ2-1|NA|NA
TGTGCCAGCACCCTCCGGGGTGAGCAGTTCTTC
CASTLRGEQFF
>TRBV5-8|TRBJ2-2|NA|NA
TGTGCCAGCAGCTTGTTTGACGCCTGGCTGGCCGGGGAGCTGTTTTTT
CASSLFDAWLAGELFF
>TRBV12-3/TRBV12-4|TRBJ2-3|TRBD1|NA
TGTGCCAGCAGCCACAGGGGGTATACGCAGTATTTT
CASSHRGYTQYF
>TRBV10-3|TRBJ1-1|NA|NA
TGTGCCATCAGTGAGTCGGGGCTGGGTGCGTCAGCTTTCTTT
CAISESGLGASAFF
>TRBV11-2|TRBJ2-3|TRBD2|NA
TGTGCCAGCAGCCTATGGGGTCTTGCGGGAGGGACAGATACGCAGTATTTT
CASSLWGLAGGTDTQYF
>TRBV6-5|TRBJ2-1|NA|once
TGTGCCAGCAGGCGGGACTGGAACAATGAGCAGTTCTTC
CASRRDWNNEQFF
>TRBV30|TRBJ1-2|NA|NA
TGTGCCTGGAGTGTACGGGCGGTAGGGAAGTATGGCTACACCTTC
CAWSVRAVGKYGYTF
>TRBV7-2|TRBJ2-5|TRBD1|NA
TGTGCCAGCAGCTTAAGACAGGGGGCGCTCGGGACCCAGTACTTC
CASSLRQGALGTQYF
>TRBV30|TRBJ2-7|TRBD1|once
TGTGCCTGGAGTCGCAGGGGGTTAGGCTACGAGCAGTACTTC
CAWSRRGLGYEQYF
>TRBV6-1|TRBJ2-1|NA|NA
TGTGCCAGCAGTGAGACTAGCAATGAGCAGTTCTTC
CASSETSNEQFF
>TRBV18|TRBJ2-7|NA|NA
TGTGCCAGCTCACAAATTCAGGGAGTCGAGCAGTACTTC
CASSQIQGVEQYF
>TRBV5-6|TRBJ1-2|TRBD1|once
TGTGCCAGCAGCTCCGACAGGGGGGCTGGCTACACCTTC
CASSSDRGAGYTF
>TRBV2|TRBJ2-5|TRBD2|NA
TGTGCCAGCTTGCGGACTAGCGGATCCCAAGAGACCCAGTACTTC
CASLRTSGSQETQYF
>TRBV2|TRBJ1-5|TRBD1|once
TGTGCCAGCAGTCGGGACAGGAATCAGCCCCAGCATTTT
CASSRDRNQPQHF
>TRBV5-1|TRBJ1-6|TRBD1|NA
TGCGCCAGCAGCCAGACAGGGGCCCAATTCACCCTCCACTTT
CASSQTGAQFTLHF
>TRBV7-7|TRBJ2-1|TRBD1|NA
TGTGCTAGCAGCTTAGTCCTGGGACAGGGGGTCAATGAGCAGTTCTTC
CASSLVLGQGVNEQFF
>TRBV21-1|TRBJ2-5|NA|NA
TGTGCCAGCAGCAAAGAGAAGACAGGGGAATTTTACCAAGAGACCCAGTACTTC
CASSKEKTGEFYQETQYF
>TRBV7-2|TRBJ2-1|NA|few
TGTGCCAGCAGCTTAGCGGTTAGCTCCTACAATGAGCAGTTCTTC
CASSLAVSSYNEQFF
>TRBV25-1|TRBJ1-1|NA|few
TGTGCCAGCAGGCTGACGAAGAGCACTGAAGCTTTCTTT
CASRLTKSTEAFF
>TRBV12-3/TRBV12-4|TRBJ1-3|NA|NA
TGTGCCAGCGACAGGAGGACGGGAAACACCATATATTTT
CASDRRTGNTIYF
>TRBV27|TRBJ2-3|TRBD2|NA
TGTGCCAGCAGTTTCATAGCGGGAGGGACAACAGATACGCAGTATTTT
CASSFIAGGTTDTQYF
>TRBV9|TRBJ1-1|NA|NA
TGTGCCATCAGAGAAAGTAACAGGAACACTGAAGCTTTCTTT
CAIRESNRNTEAFF
>TRBV7-9|TRBJ2-1|NA|NA
TGTGCCAGCAGCTTGGCGGTTAGCTCCTACAATGAGCAGTTCTTC
CASSLAVSSYNEQFF
>TRBV29-1|TRBJ2-3|NA|NA
TGCAGCGAAGCTAGCACAGATACGCAGTATTTT
CSEASTDTQYF
>TRBV19|TRBJ1-5|NA|NA
TGTGCCAGTAGTATCCAGGGGACGACGGGGCCCCAGCATTTT
CASSIQGTTGPQHF
>TRBV13|TRBJ2-1|NA|NA
TGTGCCAGCAGCTCCGGGACGACCTACAATGAGCAGTTCTTC
CASSSGTTYNEQFF
>TRBV7-6|TRBJ1-1|TRBD1|NA
TGTGCCAGCAGCTTAGTGGGACAGGGATTACGGAACACTGAAGCTTTCTTT
CASSLVGQGLRNTEAFF
>TRBV29-1|TRBJ2-1|NA|NA
TGCAGCGTTGATTCGTCTACCTACAATGAGCAGTTCTTC
CSVDSSTYNEQFF
>TRBV6-5|TRBJ1-2|NA|NA
TGTGCCAGCAGTTATGGAGGCGGATCCTATGGCTACACCTTC
CASSYGGGSYGYTF
>TRBV11-2|TRBJ2-1|NA|NA
TGTGCCAGCAGCTTGGGGCCTCTCTCTCCCAATGAGCAGTTCTTC
CASSLGPLSPNEQFF
>TRBV27|TRBJ2-7|TRBD2|NA
TGTGCCAGCAGTTTAATCGCGGGAGCGGTCTACGAGCAGTACTTC
CASSLIAGAVYEQYF
>TRBV19|TRBJ2-1|NA|NA
TGTGCCAGTAGTATCGTCCAGGGGGGAGATGAGCAGTTCTTC
CASSIVQGGDEQFF
>TRBV25-1|TRBJ1-2|NA|NA
TGTGCCAGCAGTGAACAGGCGTCTAGCTATGGCTACACCTTC
CASSEQASSYGYTF
>TRBV19|TRBJ1-6|NA|NA
TGTGCCAGTAGTATAGAACCATATAATTCACCCCTCCACTTT
CASSIEPYNSPLHF
>TRBV7-9|TRBJ2-1|NA|NA
TGTGCCAGCAGCCGCCCCCCCGGAGGTGAGCAGTTCTTC
CASSRPPGGEQFF
>TRBV4-2|TRBJ1-5|NA|NA
TGTGCCAGCAGCCAAGAGCCGCAGGATAGCAATCAGCCCCAGCATTTT
CASSQEPQDSNQPQHF
>TRBV4-2|TRBJ2-7|TRBD1|NA
TGTGCCAGCAGCCATCCCCCGAGACAGGGATCCTACGAGCAGTACTTC
CASSHPPRQGSYEQYF
>TRBV4-1|TRBJ1-6|NA|once
TGCGCCAGCAGCCAGGACAGCCCAACACCGAATTCACCCCTCCACTTT
CASSQDSPTPNSPLHF
>TRBV7-9|TRBJ1-4|TRBD1|NA
TGTGCCAGCAGAATGACAGGGCGGAATGAAAAACTGTTTTTT
CASRMTGRNEKLFF
>TRBV5-1|TRBJ2-3|NA|NA
TGCGCCAGCAGCTTAGAACAGGGGGGGACAGATACGCAGTATTTT
CASSLEQGGTDTQYF
>TRBV6-2/TRBV6-3|TRBJ2-1|NA|NA
TGTGCCAGCAGTTACTCCGGGACCTACAATGAGCAGTTCTTC
CASSYSGTYNEQFF
>TRBV2|TRBJ2-2|NA|NA
TGTGCCAGCTCCTTGGGCGGGGCCGGGGAGCTGTTTTTT
CASSLGGAGELFF
>TRBV6-1|TRBJ1-5|NA|NA
TGTGCCAGCAGTGAACCACCGTCTGAGAGGACCCAGCATTTT
CASSEPPSERTQHF
>TRBV10-3|TRBJ1-5|NA|NA
TGTGCCATCAGTGACTTCAATCAGCCCCAGCATTTT
CAISDFNQPQHF
>TRBV5-1|TRBJ1-1|NA|NA
TGCGCCAGCAGACCCGCCACGATTGGGACTGAAGCTTTCTTT
CASRPATIGTEAFF
>TRBV12-3/TRBV12-4|TRBJ2-2|NA|NA
TGTGCCAGCAGTTTCAGCCGGGAGCTGTTTTTT
CASSFSRELFF
>TRBV4-2|TRBJ2-7|NA|NA
TGTGCCAGCAGCCAAGTCGGCAGCGACTACGAGCAGTACTTC
CASSQVGSDYEQYF
>TRBV13|TRBJ1-3|NA|NA
TGTGCCAGCAGCTTGGGGGGCTTAGGTGGAAACACCATATATTTT
CASSLGGLGGNTIYF
>TRBV4-1|TRBJ2-2|TRBD2|NA
TGCGCCAGCAGCCAGCCAGGTGACGGGGGGGTTACCGGGGAGCTGTTTTTT
CASSQPGDGGVTGELFF
>TRBV6-5|TRBJ1-2|NA|NA
TGTGCCAGCAGTCAGACACCTAACTATGGCTACACCTTC
CASSQTPNYGYTF
>TRBV11-2|TRBJ1-1|TRBD1|once
TGTGCCAGCAGCTTGGACAGGGAGGTATCGGGCACTGAAGCTTTCTTT
CASSLDREVSGTEAFF